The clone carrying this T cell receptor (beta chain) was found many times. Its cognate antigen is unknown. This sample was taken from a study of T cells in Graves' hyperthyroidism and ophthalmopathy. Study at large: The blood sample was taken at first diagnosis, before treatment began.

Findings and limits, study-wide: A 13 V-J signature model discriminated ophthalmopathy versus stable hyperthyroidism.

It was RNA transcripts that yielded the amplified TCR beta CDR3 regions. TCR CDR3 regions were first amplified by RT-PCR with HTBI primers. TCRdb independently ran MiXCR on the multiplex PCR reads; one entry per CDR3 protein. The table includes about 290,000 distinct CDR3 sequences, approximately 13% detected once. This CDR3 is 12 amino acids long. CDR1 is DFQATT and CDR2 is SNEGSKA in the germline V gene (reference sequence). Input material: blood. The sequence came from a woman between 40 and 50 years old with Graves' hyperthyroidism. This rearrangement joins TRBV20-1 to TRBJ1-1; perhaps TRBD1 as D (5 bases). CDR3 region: CSATDMNTEAFF. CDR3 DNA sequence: TGCTCAGCGACAGACATGAACACTGAAGCTTTCTTT.